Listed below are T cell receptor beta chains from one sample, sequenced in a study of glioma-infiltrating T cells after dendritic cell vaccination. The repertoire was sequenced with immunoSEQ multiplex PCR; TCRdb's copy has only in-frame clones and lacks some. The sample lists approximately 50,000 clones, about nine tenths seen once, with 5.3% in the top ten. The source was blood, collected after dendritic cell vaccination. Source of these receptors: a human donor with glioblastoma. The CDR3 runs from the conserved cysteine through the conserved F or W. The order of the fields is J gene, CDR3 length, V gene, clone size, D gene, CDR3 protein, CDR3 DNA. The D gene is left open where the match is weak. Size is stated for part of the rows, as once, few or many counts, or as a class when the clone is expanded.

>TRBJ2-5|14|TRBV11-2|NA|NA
CASSFKQDGETQYF
TGTGCCAGCAGCTTCAAACAGGACGGAGAGACCCAGTACTTC
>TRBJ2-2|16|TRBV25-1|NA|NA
CASSGSPSRNTGELFF
TGTGCCAGCAGTGGAAGTCCTAGCAGGAACACCGGGGAGCTGTTTTTT
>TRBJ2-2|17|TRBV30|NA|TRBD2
CAWSSPGVAGTTGELFF
TGTGCCTGGAGTTCGCCCGGGGTAGCGGGAACCACCGGGGAGCTGTTTTTT
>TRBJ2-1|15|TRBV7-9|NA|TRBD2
CASSLGTTSSNEQFF
TGTGCCAGCAGCTTGGGGACTACGTCTAGTAATGAGCAGTTCTTC
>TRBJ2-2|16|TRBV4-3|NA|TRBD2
CASSQDRRGDTGELFF
TGCGCCAGCAGCCAAGATAGACGGGGGGATACCGGGGAGCTGTTTTTT
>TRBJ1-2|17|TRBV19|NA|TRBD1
CATHSPQGAAVNYGYTF
TGTGCCACTCACTCACCTCAGGGGGCAGCAGTTAACTATGGCTACACCTTC
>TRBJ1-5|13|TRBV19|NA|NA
CATSRQAGQPQHF
TGTGCCACAAGCCGACAGGCAGGTCAGCCCCAGCATTTT
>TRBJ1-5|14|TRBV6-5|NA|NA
CASSLGQLNQPQHF
TGTGCCAGCAGCCTGGGGCAGTTAAATCAGCCCCAGCATTTT
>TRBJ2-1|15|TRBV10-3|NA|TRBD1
CAIRGTGSTYNEQFF
TGTGCCATCAGGGGGACAGGGTCGACCTACAATGAGCAGTTCTTC
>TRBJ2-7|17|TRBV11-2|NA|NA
CASSVHRTEKGAYEQYF
TGTGCCAGCAGCGTCCATCGGACAGAGAAGGGAGCCTACGAGCAGTACTTC
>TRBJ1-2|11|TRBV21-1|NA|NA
CASSNLVGHIF
TGTGCCAGCAGCAACCTTGTAGGACACATCTTC
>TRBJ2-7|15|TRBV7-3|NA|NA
CASSLTRASNYEQYF
TGTGCCAGCAGCTTAACTAGGGCTAGCAATTACGAGCAGTACTTC
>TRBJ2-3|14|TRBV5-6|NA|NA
CASSLGVGTDTQYF
TGTGCCAGCAGCCTGGGTGTCGGCACAGATACGCAGTATTTT
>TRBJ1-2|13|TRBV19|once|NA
CASSIRPGIGYTF
TGTGCCAGTAGTATTAGGCCAGGGATTGGCTACACCTTC
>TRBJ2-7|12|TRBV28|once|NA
CASLKERASLYF
TGTGCCAGCTTAAAAGAAAGGGCTAGCTTATACTTC
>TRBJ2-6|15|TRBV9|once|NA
CASSVWETGANVLTF
TGTGCCAGCAGCGTTTGGGAGACTGGGGCCAACGTCCTGACTTTC
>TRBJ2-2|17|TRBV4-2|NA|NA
CASSQDGEQVNTGELFF
TGTGCCAGCAGCCAAGATGGGGAGCAAGTGAACACCGGGGAGCTGTTTTTT
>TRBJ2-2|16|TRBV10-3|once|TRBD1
CAISDQDRVVSGELFF
TGTGCCATCAGTGACCAGGACAGGGTTGTATCCGGGGAGCTGTTTTTT
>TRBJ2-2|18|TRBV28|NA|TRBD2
CASSFDSLAGVDTGELFF
TGTGCCAGCAGTTTCGACTCACTAGCGGGAGTCGACACCGGGGAGCTGTTTTTT
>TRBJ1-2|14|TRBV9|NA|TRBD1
CASSPRGQGYGYTF
TGTGCCAGCAGCCCTCGCGGACAGGGCTATGGCTACACCTTC
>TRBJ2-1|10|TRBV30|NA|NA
CAGGSGEQFF
TGTGCCGGGGGGTCGGGTGAGCAGTTCTTC
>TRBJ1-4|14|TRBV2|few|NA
CASTRLAGGEKLFF
TGTGCCAGCACCCGACTGGCGGGGGGAGAAAAACTGTTTTTT
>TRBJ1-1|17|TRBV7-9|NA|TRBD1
CASSTGTGGPGYLEAFF
TGTGCCAGCAGCACTGGGACAGGGGGCCCAGGATATCTTGAAGCTTTCTTT
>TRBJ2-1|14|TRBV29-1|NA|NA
CSVVAPGWGNEQFF
TGCAGCGTTGTAGCTCCAGGGTGGGGCAATGAGCAGTTCTTC
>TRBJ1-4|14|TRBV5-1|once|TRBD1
CASSPGTGFEKLFF
TGCGCCAGCAGCCCCGGGACAGGGTTTGAAAAACTGTTTTTT
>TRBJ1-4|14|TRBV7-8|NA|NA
CASSFQGIGEKLFF
TGTGCCAGCAGCTTTCAGGGGATTGGCGAAAAACTGTTTTTT
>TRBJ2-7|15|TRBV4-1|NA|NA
CASSQDEAPSAQQYF
TGCGCCAGCAGCCAAGATGAGGCTCCATCCGCTCAGCAGTACTTC